A selection of T cell receptor beta chains follows, all from one sample in a study of response to subunit inactivated influenza vaccine. TCRdb reanalysed the RT-PCR reads using MiXCR and keeps one entry per CDR3 protein. The table records around 490,000 distinct CDR3 sequences, approximately 7.7% of them present only once. Here the sequenced sample was PBMCs from blood, taken about 23 months after vaccination. The receptor set was obtained from a man aged 50-75 years who received an inactivated influenza vaccine. Both conserved end residues are part of each CDR3. Each record gives: CDR3 protein, CDR3 DNA, D gene, J gene, clone size, V gene. D genes are given only for firm matches. Size is omitted from some rows. Given values are once, few, many or a class for expanded clones.

cdr3_aa: CASSLEAVTGANYGYTF
cdr3_nt: TGCGCCAGCAGCTTGGAGGCAGTGACGGGGGCTAACTATGGCTACACCTTC
d_call: NA
j_call: TRBJ1-2
clone_size: NA
v_call: TRBV5-1

cdr3_aa: CSARVSGGATQYF
cdr3_nt: TGCAGTGCTAGAGTTAGCGGGGGAGCTACGCAGTATTTT
d_call: TRBD2
j_call: TRBJ2-3
clone_size: few
v_call: TRBV20-1

cdr3_aa: CSARASRETTDTQYF
cdr3_nt: TGCAGTGCTAGAGCCTCGAGGGAGACGACAGATACGCAGTATTTT
d_call: NA
j_call: TRBJ2-3
clone_size: many
v_call: TRBV20-1

cdr3_aa: CASSQAGGANEQYF
cdr3_nt: TGTGCCAGCAGCCAAGCGGGGGGGGCTAACGAGCAGTACTTC
d_call: TRBD2
j_call: TRBJ2-7
clone_size: NA
v_call: TRBV4-2

cdr3_aa: CASSRTGDQPQHF
cdr3_nt: TGTGCCAGCTCAAGGACAGGGGATCAGCCCCAGCATTTT
d_call: TRBD1
j_call: TRBJ1-5
clone_size: NA
v_call: TRBV6-2/TRBV6-3

cdr3_aa: CASSPGTSGANVLTF
cdr3_nt: TGTGCCAGTAGCCCAGGGACCTCTGGGGCCAACGTCCTGACTTTC
d_call: NA
j_call: TRBJ2-6
clone_size: NA
v_call: TRBV19

cdr3_aa: CASSQAGTGGATYNEQFF
cdr3_nt: TGTGCCAGCAGCCAAGCTGGGACAGGGGGAGCAACCTACAATGAGCAGTTCTTC
d_call: TRBD1
j_call: TRBJ2-1
clone_size: many
v_call: TRBV4-2

cdr3_aa: CASSQDPQGGIGYTF
cdr3_nt: TGCGCCAGCAGCCAAGATCCCCAGGGCGGCATTGGCTACACCTTC
d_call: NA
j_call: TRBJ1-2
clone_size: NA
v_call: TRBV4-3

cdr3_aa: CAISESSRGQETQYF
cdr3_nt: TGTGCCATCAGTGAGTCAAGTAGGGGCCAAGAGACCCAGTACTTC
d_call: NA
j_call: TRBJ2-5
clone_size: NA
v_call: TRBV10-3

cdr3_aa: CASSSAAGGGSGANVLTF
cdr3_nt: TGCGCCAGCAGCTCCGCCGCAGGGGGAGGATCTGGGGCCAACGTCCTGACTTTC
d_call: NA
j_call: TRBJ2-6
clone_size: few
v_call: TRBV5-1

cdr3_aa: CASSYSRGQPSGANVLTF
cdr3_nt: TGTGCCAGCAGTTACTCGAGGGGACAACCTTCTGGGGCCAACGTCCTGACTTTC
d_call: NA
j_call: TRBJ2-6
clone_size: few
v_call: TRBV6-2/TRBV6-3

cdr3_aa: CSARAGTESYNEQFF
cdr3_nt: TGCAGTGCTAGAGCGGGGACAGAATCCTACAATGAGCAGTTCTTC
d_call: TRBD1
j_call: TRBJ2-1
clone_size: NA
v_call: TRBV20-1

cdr3_aa: CAISGTDSYEQYF
cdr3_nt: TGTGCCATTTCGGGGACGGACTCCTACGAGCAGTACTTC
d_call: NA
j_call: TRBJ2-7
clone_size: many
v_call: TRBV10-3

cdr3_aa: CASSVSQTSNQPQHF
cdr3_nt: TGTGCCAGCAGTGTTTCGCAGACTAGCAATCAGCCCCAGCATTTT
d_call: NA
j_call: TRBJ1-5
clone_size: NA
v_call: TRBV6-1

cdr3_aa: CASSRGTGESHEQYF
cdr3_nt: TGCGCCAGCAGCCGAGGGACAGGGGAAAGCCACGAGCAGTACTTC
d_call: TRBD1
j_call: TRBJ2-7
clone_size: few
v_call: TRBV4-1

cdr3_aa: CASSPSSGTDSPLHF
cdr3_nt: TGTGCCAGCAGCCCCTCGTCCGGTACGGATTCACCCCTCCACTTT
d_call: NA
j_call: TRBJ1-6
clone_size: NA
v_call: TRBV3-1

cdr3_aa: CASSLAVGAGAYEQYF
cdr3_nt: TGTGCCAGCAGCTTAGCTGTCGGAGCGGGAGCCTACGAGCAGTACTTC
d_call: TRBD2
j_call: TRBJ2-7
clone_size: many
v_call: TRBV7-2

cdr3_aa: CASSLQAGHTGELFF
cdr3_nt: TGTGCCAGCAGTCTACAGGCAGGGCACACCGGGGAGCTGTTTTTT
d_call: NA
j_call: TRBJ2-2
clone_size: many
v_call: TRBV12-3/TRBV12-4

cdr3_aa: CASSLVGTGGYTF
cdr3_nt: TGTGCCAGCAGCTTAGTAGGGACGGGTGGCTACACCTTC
d_call: NA
j_call: TRBJ1-2
clone_size: many
v_call: TRBV11-2

cdr3_aa: CASSYGTSGKIVTDTQYF
cdr3_nt: TGTGCCAGCAGCTACGGGACTAGCGGGAAGATAGTCACAGATACGCAGTATTTT
d_call: TRBD2
j_call: TRBJ2-3
clone_size: few
v_call: TRBV11-1

cdr3_aa: CASSRQARDTEAFF
cdr3_nt: TGTGCCAGCAGCCGACAGGCCCGGGACACTGAAGCTTTCTTT
d_call: NA
j_call: TRBJ1-1
clone_size: many
v_call: TRBV7-2

cdr3_aa: CASSLAGATSYEQYF
cdr3_nt: TGTGCCAGCAGCTTAGCAGGGGCCACCAGCTACGAGCAGTACTTC
d_call: NA
j_call: TRBJ2-7
clone_size: NA
v_call: TRBV7-8

cdr3_aa: CASRATSSSYEQYF
cdr3_nt: TGTGCCAGCAGGGCGACTAGTTCGTCCTACGAGCAGTACTTC
d_call: NA
j_call: TRBJ2-7
clone_size: few
v_call: TRBV4-2

cdr3_aa: CASRGPVTGELFF
cdr3_nt: TGTGCCAGCAGAGGCCCGGTCACCGGGGAGCTGTTTTTT
d_call: NA
j_call: TRBJ2-2
clone_size: many
v_call: TRBV7-9

cdr3_aa: CSARDPATYNEQFF
cdr3_nt: TGCAGTGCTAGAGATCCCGCTACTTACAATGAGCAGTTCTTC
d_call: NA
j_call: TRBJ2-1
clone_size: few
v_call: TRBV20-1

cdr3_aa: CASSLVAGQRSYEQYF
cdr3_nt: TGTGCCAGCAGCTTAGTAGCGGGACAGCGATCCTACGAGCAGTACTTC
d_call: NA
j_call: TRBJ2-7
clone_size: few
v_call: TRBV7-2

cdr3_aa: CASSLNEAQPQHF
cdr3_nt: TGTGCCAGCAGTTTAAACGAAGCTCAGCCCCAGCATTTT
d_call: NA
j_call: TRBJ1-5
clone_size: many
v_call: TRBV12-3/TRBV12-4

cdr3_aa: CASSQDSLTRDRGNTGELFF
cdr3_nt: TGCGCCAGCAGCCAAGATTCTCTAACCCGGGACAGGGGAAACACCGGGGAGCTGTTTTTT
d_call: TRBD1
j_call: TRBJ2-2
clone_size: NA
v_call: TRBV4-3

cdr3_aa: CASSLRVEPNYGYTF
cdr3_nt: TGTGCCAGCAGCCTTAGGGTAGAGCCTAACTATGGCTACACCTTC
d_call: NA
j_call: TRBJ1-2
clone_size: NA
v_call: TRBV9

cdr3_aa: CSAPLRRGETDTQYF
cdr3_nt: TGCAGTGCCCCTCTCCGGCGGGGGGAGACAGATACGCAGTATTTT
d_call: TRBD2
j_call: TRBJ2-3
clone_size: few
v_call: TRBV20-1

cdr3_aa: CASSLGSSAPRELFF
cdr3_nt: TGTGCCAGCAGCTTAGGCTCTAGCGCCCCCCGGGAGCTGTTTTTT
d_call: NA
j_call: TRBJ2-2
clone_size: NA
v_call: TRBV5-4

cdr3_aa: CASSRLAEVTDTQYF
cdr3_nt: TGCGCCAGCAGTAGACTAGCGGAGGTCACAGATACGCAGTATTTT
d_call: TRBD2
j_call: TRBJ2-3
clone_size: NA
v_call: TRBV23-1

cdr3_aa: CASSRGAGGTYNEQFF
cdr3_nt: TGTGCCAGCAGCCGCGGGGCGGGAGGAACCTACAATGAGCAGTTCTTC
d_call: TRBD2
j_call: TRBJ2-1
clone_size: many
v_call: TRBV7-2

cdr3_aa: CSASRTSGYSTDTQYF
cdr3_nt: TGCAGTGCTAGTAGGACTAGCGGGTATAGCACAGATACGCAGTATTTT
d_call: TRBD2
j_call: TRBJ2-3
clone_size: many
v_call: TRBV20-1

cdr3_aa: CASSQEVRGNEQFF
cdr3_nt: TGTGCCAGCAGCCAAGAGGTCAGGGGTAATGAGCAGTTCTTC
d_call: NA
j_call: TRBJ2-1
clone_size: few
v_call: TRBV3-1